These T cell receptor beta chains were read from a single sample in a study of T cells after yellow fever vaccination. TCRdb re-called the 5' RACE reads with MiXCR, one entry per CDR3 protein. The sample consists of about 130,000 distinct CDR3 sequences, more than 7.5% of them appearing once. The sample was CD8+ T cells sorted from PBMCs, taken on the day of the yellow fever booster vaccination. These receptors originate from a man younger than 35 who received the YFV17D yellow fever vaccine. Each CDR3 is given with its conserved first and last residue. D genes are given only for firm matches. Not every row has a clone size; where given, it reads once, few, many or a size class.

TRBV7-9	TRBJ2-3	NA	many	CASSHYGGGTDTQYF	TGTGCCAGCAGCCACTACGGAGGGGGCACAGATACGCAGTATTTT
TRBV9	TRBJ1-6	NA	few	CASSSGGNSPLHF	TGTGCCAGCAGCTCGGGGGGTAATTCACCCCTCCACTTT
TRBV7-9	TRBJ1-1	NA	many	CASSLITTEAFF	TGTGCCAGCAGCTTAATCACCACTGAAGCTTTCTTT
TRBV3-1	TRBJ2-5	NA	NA	CASSQPDHRDQETQYF	TGTGCCAGCAGCCAGCCAGATCACAGGGACCAGGAGACCCAGTACTTC
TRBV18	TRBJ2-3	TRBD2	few	CASSPPGLVLDTQYF	TGTGCCAGCTCACCACCGGGACTAGTCTTAGATACGCAGTATTTT
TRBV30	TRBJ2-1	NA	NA	CALYNEQFF	TGTGCCTTGTACAATGAGCAGTTCTTC
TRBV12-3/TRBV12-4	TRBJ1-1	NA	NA	CASRVSRGNTEAFF	TGTGCCAGCAGGGTCAGCAGGGGGAACACTGAAGCTTTCTTT
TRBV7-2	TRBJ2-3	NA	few	CASSLRFSTDTQYF	TGTGCCAGCAGCTTACGATTTAGCACAGATACGCAGTATTTT
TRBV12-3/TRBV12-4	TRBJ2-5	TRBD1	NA	CASSPTGGPGETQYF	TGTGCCAGCAGCCCGACAGGGGGCCCCGGAGAGACCCAGTACTTC
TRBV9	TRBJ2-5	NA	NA	CASSGRLEEETQYF	TGTGCCAGCAGCGGCAGACTAGAGGAAGAGACCCAGTACTTC
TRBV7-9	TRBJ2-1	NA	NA	CASSPTVGTRNNEQFF	TGTGCCAGCAGCCCAACCGTCGGGACTCGAAACAATGAGCAGTTCTTC
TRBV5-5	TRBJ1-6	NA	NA	CASSTPGQGNSPLHF	TGTGCCAGCAGCACACCGGGCCAGGGGAATTCACCCCTCCACTTT
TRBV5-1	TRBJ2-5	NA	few	CASSAASWETQYF	TGCGCCAGCAGCGCCGCCAGCTGGGAGACCCAGTACTTC
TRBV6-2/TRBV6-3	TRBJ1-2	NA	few	CASSYDSGYTF	TGTGCCAGCAGTTACGACTCTGGCTACACCTTC
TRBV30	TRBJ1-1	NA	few	CAWMGLGGRGTEAFF	TGTGCCTGGATGGGACTCGGGGGTAGGGGCACTGAAGCTTTCTTT
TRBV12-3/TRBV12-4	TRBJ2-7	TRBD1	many	CASSGTEKGAIYEQYF	TGTGCCAGCAGTGGGACAGAGAAGGGGGCAATCTACGAGCAGTACTTC
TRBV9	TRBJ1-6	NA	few	CASRRDGGSSPLHF	TGTGCCAGCCGACGGGATGGGGGTAGTTCACCCCTCCACTTT
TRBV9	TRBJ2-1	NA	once	CASSPYGTGNEQFF	TGTGCCAGCAGCCCGTACGGGACGGGCAATGAGCAGTTCTTC
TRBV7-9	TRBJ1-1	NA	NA	CASAPGQTEAFF	TGTGCCAGCGCCCCGGGGCAAACTGAAGCTTTCTTT
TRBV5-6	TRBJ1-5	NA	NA	CASSLMGGVDQPQHF	TGTGCCAGCAGTCTGATGGGGGGCGTCGATCAGCCCCAGCATTTT
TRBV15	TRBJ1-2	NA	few	CATSRAGGSAGYTF	TGTGCCACCAGCAGAGCTGGGGGTTCGGCCGGCTACACCTTC
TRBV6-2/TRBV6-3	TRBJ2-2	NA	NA	CASRALSNTGELFF	TGTGCCAGCAGAGCCCTCTCGAACACCGGGGAGCTGTTTTTT
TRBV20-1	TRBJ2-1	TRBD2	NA	CSARLAGAYNEQFF	TGCAGTGCTAGACTAGCGGGGGCCTACAATGAGCAGTTCTTC
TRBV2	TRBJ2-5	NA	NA	CASCQGMETQYF	TGTGCCAGCTGTCAGGGGATGGAGACCCAGTACTTC
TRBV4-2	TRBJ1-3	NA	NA	CASSQEMGSGNTIYF	TGTGCCAGCAGCCAAGAGATGGGCTCTGGAAACACCATATATTTT
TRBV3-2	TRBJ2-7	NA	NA	CASSQEQPYEQYF	TGTGCCAGCAGCCAAGAACAGCCATACGAGCAGTACTTC
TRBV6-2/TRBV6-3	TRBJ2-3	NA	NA	CASSYQGMDTQYF	TGTGCCAGCAGTTATCAAGGAATGGATACGCAGTATTTT
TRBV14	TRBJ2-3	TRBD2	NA	CASSQDVLAGVSDTQYF	TGTGCCAGCAGCCAAGATGTGTTGGCGGGGGTTTCAGATACGCAGTATTTT
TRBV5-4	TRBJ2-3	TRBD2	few	CASSPTSGGPYTDTQYF	TGTGCCAGCAGCCCGACTAGCGGGGGGCCATACACAGATACGCAGTATTTT
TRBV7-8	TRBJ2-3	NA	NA	CASSLGRTDTQYF	TGTGCCAGCAGCTTAGGCCGCACAGATACGCAGTATTTT
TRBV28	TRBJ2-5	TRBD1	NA	CASSRQGRPSETQYF	TGTGCCAGCAGCCGACAGGGACGACCTAGTGAGACCCAGTACTTC
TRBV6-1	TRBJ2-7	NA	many	CASSERGGRGYEQYF	TGTGCCAGCAGTGAAAGGGGGGGCCGGGGATACGAGCAGTACTTC
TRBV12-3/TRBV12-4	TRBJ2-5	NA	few	CASSLGKGTLVSWETQYF	TGTGCCAGCAGTTTAGGGAAGGGGACACTAGTTTCGTGGGAGACCCAGTACTTC
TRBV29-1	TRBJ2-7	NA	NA	CSVEISAYEQYF	TGCAGCGTTGAAATATCCGCTTACGAGCAGTACTTC
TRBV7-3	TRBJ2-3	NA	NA	CASSLNVFGTSTDTQYF	TGTGCCAGCAGCTTAAATGTCTTCGGGACTAGCACAGATACGCAGTATTTT
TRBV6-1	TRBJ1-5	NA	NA	CASSDTQGPNQPQHF	TGTGCCAGCAGTGATACACAGGGCCCGAATCAGCCCCAGCATTTT
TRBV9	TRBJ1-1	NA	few	CASSVGMQGGEAFF	TGTGCCAGCAGCGTAGGGATGCAGGGCGGTGAAGCTTTCTTT
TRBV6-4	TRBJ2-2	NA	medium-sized	CASSGTNTGELFF	TGTGCCAGCAGTGGGACAAACACCGGGGAGCTGTTTTTT
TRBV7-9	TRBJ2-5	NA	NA	CASSLNTMDQWKTQYF	TGTGCCAGCAGCTTAAACACTATGGATCAGTGGAAGACCCAGTACTTC
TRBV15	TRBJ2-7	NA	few	CATSRASTFTYEQYF	TGTGCCACCAGCAGAGCATCGACTTTTACCTACGAGCAGTACTTC
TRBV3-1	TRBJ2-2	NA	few	CASSLLTSNGELFF	TGTGCCAGCAGCCTCCTGACTAGTAACGGGGAGCTGTTTTTT
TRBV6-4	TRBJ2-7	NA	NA	CASSDSISQGIHEQYF	TGTGCCAGCAGTGACTCGATAAGTCAGGGGATACACGAGCAGTACTTC
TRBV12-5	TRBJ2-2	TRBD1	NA	CASGPHRGLYTGELFF	TGTGCTAGTGGCCCCCACAGGGGGCTGTACACCGGGGAGCTGTTTTTT
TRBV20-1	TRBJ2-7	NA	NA	CSATGRITYEQYF	TGCAGTGCTACGGGGCGGATAACCTACGAGCAGTACTTC
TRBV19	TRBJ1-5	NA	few	CASSTDIHQPQHF	TGTGCCAGTAGCACGGACATCCATCAGCCCCAGCATTTT
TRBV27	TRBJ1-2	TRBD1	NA	CSNRGHPEYGYTF	TGTTCGAACAGGGGACATCCAGAGTATGGCTACACCTTC
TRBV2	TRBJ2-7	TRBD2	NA	CASSEPERGYEQYF	TGTGCCAGCAGCGAGCCCGAGCGGGGGTACGAGCAGTACTTC
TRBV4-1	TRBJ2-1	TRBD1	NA	CASSGFGDSPAAEQFF	TGCGCCAGCAGCGGGTTCGGGGACAGTCCCGCGGCTGAGCAGTTCTTC
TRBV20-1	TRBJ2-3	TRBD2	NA	CSAHRAGGSTDTQYF	TGCAGTGCTCATCGAGCGGGGGGAAGTACAGATACGCAGTATTTT
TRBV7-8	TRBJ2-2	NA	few	CASSSQGLGTGELFF	TGTGCCAGCAGCTCTCAGGGGCTCGGCACCGGGGAGCTGTTTTTT
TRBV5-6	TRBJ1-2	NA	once	CASSLEGDGYTF	TGTGCCAGCAGCTTGGAAGGGGATGGCTACACCTTC
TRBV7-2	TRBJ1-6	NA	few	CASSLRVSPDSPLHF	TGTGCCAGCAGCTTGAGGGTGTCTCCGGATTCACCCCTCCACTTT
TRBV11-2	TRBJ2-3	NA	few	CASSLIGRSTDTQYF	TGTGCCAGCAGCTTAATCGGCCGGAGCACAGATACGCAGTATTTT
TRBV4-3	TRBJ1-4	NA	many	CASSQDRTDEKLFF	TGCGCCAGCAGCCAAGATAGGACCGATGAAAAACTGTTTTTT